This T cell receptor beta chain was recovered during a study of CXCR3-negative and CXCR3-positive naive CD8 T cells (dated by TCRdb to about 2019). Background for the entire study: In total, approximately 130 million TRB reads were obtained, corresponding to roughly 1.5 +/- 0.3 million reads per library. Diversity and physicochemical repertoire analyses covered around 10 donors pooled from two independent experiments. TRBV-TRBJ cluster analysis included naive subsets from 5 or 6 donors and memory cells from 3 donors. Paper-wide results and their limitations: Repertoire diversity was comparably high in both naive subsets but much lower in memory CD8+ T cells. Because surface CD5, which is linked to self-reactivity in mice, was comparable between the naive subsets, TCR interaction strength was also inferred from TRB CDR3 physicochemical properties. Because CXCR3 expression was partially decreased after cryopreservation, freshly isolated PBMCs were used for most assays. TRB CDR3s from CXCR3-positive naive cells showed higher hydrophobicity (lower Kidera factor 4), lower energy, and higher strength and volume indices than CXCR3-negative naive cells. Naive CXCR3-negative and CXCR3-positive cells from the same donor showed similar TRBV-TRBJ usage, whereas memory cells showed distinct patterns.

The sequencer was a NextSeq 550. The Human TCR Profiling Kit (MiLaboratory) was used to make UMI-labeled 5' RACE TRB cDNA libraries. The full amount of extracted RNA was used for cDNA synthesis, and the full amount of resulting cDNA was used for PCR amplification. Libraries were prepared in parallel with an identical number of PCR cycles. As for the authors' bioinformatics: About 50,000 +/- 10,000 unique UMI-labeled TRB cDNA molecules per library were extracted with MIGEC and MiXCR, with at least two reads per UMI required. On average, each library contained about 40,000 +/- 10,000 functional in-frame TRB CDR3 nucleotide clonotypes without stop codons. After each sample was downsampled to 5000 UMI-labeled TRB molecules, VDJtools was used to calculate diversity metrics such as normalized Shannon-Wiener and Chao1. VDJtools was used to calculate clonotype-size-weighted physicochemical properties of the central five CDR3 residues, namely interaction energy, strength, volume and Kidera factor 4. Each entry corresponds to one CDR3 protein sequence from reads that TCRdb reprocessed, and DNA is not given. These V and J calls originate from TCRdb's pipeline instead of the authors' own analysis. The table held for this sample gives 50,000 to 65,000 distinct CDR3 sequences. Jointly, the top ten make up 4.3% of the sample.

For each CD8+ T cell subset, flow sorting was done in triplicate, and about 300,000 cells per subset went directly into RLT lysis buffer. Naive CD8+ T cells were defined stringently as CD45RO-CCR7+CD27+CD95- to exclude memory contaminants. Peripheral blood mononuclear cells were isolated from buffy coats by standard density gradient centrifugation. Naive CXCR3-negative and CXCR3-positive CD8+ T cells were flow-sorted using a FACSAria III. Total RNA was extracted from sorted cells using an RNeasy Mini Kit. As for this clonotype: Its antigen is not yet known.

Sequenced input: naive CXCR3- CD8+ T cells from blood. This specimen's cell subset or site label, interpreted: CD45RO-CCR7+CD27+CD95- naive CD8+ T cells lacking CXCR3 (TNR3-). This clonotype was sampled from a human donor in good health. Some clones in this sample may be carry-over from other donors' samples.

The CDR3 reads as follows: CSVDQGNSGANVLTF. The chain employs TRBV29-1 and TRBJ2-6; the D call of TRBD1 rests on TCRdb alone, since no DNA is present to check it. The CDR3, from cysteine to phenylalanine, totals 15 residues. Nucleotide data are not available. Reading the germline V gene gives CDR1 SQVTM and CDR2 ANQGSEA.